The following is a T cell receptor beta chain sequence with its context. Its antigen is not identified. The entry originates in a study of cytomegalovirus exposure and HLA in healthy donors. On the study more broadly: Counted in an early data release were some 81 million unique TCRs from HLA-typed donors.

The CDR3 sequence is 15 residues long. Germline assignment: CDR1 LNHNV and CDR2 YYDKDF (reference sequence). Trimming removed 3 bases from V and 0 bases from J, with 12 bases in between. General study results and limits: An ancestry cluster, one associated with Asian ancestry, reportedly showed fewer N-insertions than the approximately 700-donor mean in a later analysis. Productive status was seen about 87% or about 30% of the time for most TCR beta V segments in an earlier analysis. One variant, a missense change in DCLRE1C, was linked in a later analysis to TCR beta V- and J-gene trimming.

With 60 Vbeta and 13 Jbeta primers, the PCR was carried out. Sequencing was performed with immunoSEQ multiplex PCR; in TCRdb, only in-frame clones are kept and a portion is missing. Of under 250,000 clones detected, about 85% appear once; the ten largest clones hold 1.3%. The chain has TRBV15 and TRBJ2-7; a possible D gene is TRBD2 (6 bases). The sequence was obtained from a human donor in good health. The sample comprised PBMCs. CDR3 in amino acids: CATSRTDGGSYEQYF. CDR3 sequence (DNA): TGTGCCACCAGCAGGACGGACGGGGGCTCCTACGAGCAGTACTTC.